This T cell receptor beta chain was sequenced for a study of blood T cell repertoires in COVID-19 (dated by TCRdb to 2020 to 2022). In the study overall: Samples from collaborators originated in the United States, Italy and Spain and spanned both the acute and convalescent phases of COVID-19. A freely available public database, intended as a resource for researchers studying the immune response to SARS-CoV-2, is where the repertoires were released. The material from the prospective study consisted of cDNA or gDNA derived from T cells, B-cell-depleted T cells, or PBMCs. Samples were obtained from the ongoing ImmuneRACE study (first 160 participants) and from 1,200 or so subjects provided by 6 global collaborators. The sample metadata nearly always contained a de-identified subject ID, COVID-19 status, age in years and sex. Subjects who had been exposed to COVID-19, were actively infected with it, or had recovered from it provided the deeply sampled blood TCRbeta repertoires that made up the dataset. Where available, HLA class I and class II types were taken from metadata supplied by the sample provider and were not determined by assay-based typing. Broader findings and caveats from the paper: The amount of clinical and demographic metadata varied by source and participant and was provided uncurated.

The immunoSEQ Assay, a bias-controlled multiplex PCR, was used to amplify TCRbeta CDR3 regions from genomic DNA. Regarding the original processing steps: The number of nucleated cells in each sample was estimated by amplification of reference gene primers within the assay. To quantify the absolute abundance of each unique TCRbeta CDR3 rearrangement, sequence reads were collapsed and filtered. For each sample, productive Simpson clonality was calculated as the square root of Simpson's diversity index over productive rearrangements. The immuneACCESS repertoire file appears here via TCRdb, limited to in-frame rearrangements. These files lack a portion of the clones; in checked studies, under half of the deficit traces to unresolved V genes, and the cause of the others is not known. V and J calls plus clone size are reproduced from that table; the DNA served to infer D and trimming. This sample has about 300,000 clones in its table, and 75% to 95% of those were observed once. Jointly, the top ten make up 0.9% to 1.2% of the sample.

CDR1 and CDR2 were assigned from the germline V gene as MNHNS and SASEGT. The CDR3 numbers 14 residues from cysteine through phenylalanine. Of the read, only the CDR3 DNA is kept; its 42 bases are in frame from base 1. Clipping removes 2 bases from V and 4 bases from J, with 1 as the unmatched junction base count. Of note for this clone: It lacks a known antigen. No per-base quality is available; no much larger clone lies one base away.

Participants in the prospective study were enrolled through a virtual design, were aged roughly 18 to 90 years, and lived in roughly 25 United States geographic areas. Cohort assignment in the prospective study relied on participant-reported clinical history from a screening survey and a study questionnaire. Recovered participants in ImmuneRACE Cohort 3 were defined by two consecutive negative NP/OP PCR tests, clearance by a healthcare professional, or resolution of symptoms. Mobile phlebotomists in the prospective study collected whole blood, serum and a nasopharyngeal or oropharyngeal swab from every participant. Prospective study participants could optionally give additional blood draws and questionnaires over a 2-month period. Before DNA extraction, prospective study blood samples were shipped either frozen or at room temperature.

The source material was PBMCs or T cells enriched from blood (not recorded which). In this chain, TRBV6-1 is recombined with TRBJ2-5; TRBD2 lines up with 10 middle nucleotides. The source of this sequence is a woman in her thirties who had recovered from COVID-19. The DNA sequence is as follows: TGTGCCAGCAGTGAAAGACTAGCGGGAGAGACCCAGTACTTC. This sequence encodes CASSERLAGETQYF.